The 3 T cell receptor beta chains listed next were all sequenced from one sample in a study of blood T cells in healthy people across ages. Sample-barcoded 5' priming and a J-beta primer mix drove a second PCR of roughly 6 to 12 cycles. TCRdb passed the 5' RACE reads through MiXCR, listing each CDR3 protein once. The table includes under 2,000,000 distinct CDR3 sequences, around 48% detected once. The sequenced sample was blood. The receptors stem from a woman aged 40-49 years in good health.

A single count supports this clonotype. The rearrangement joins TRBV18 to TRBJ2-7, with a weak D call TRBD1 (6 bases). The CDR3 contains 15 residues. Per germline, CDR1 KGHSH and CDR2 LQKENI. Trimming took off 1 base at V and 0 bases at J, with 10 bases between the two ends. CDR3 sequence reads: CASSPRKQGSYEQYF. CDR3 coding DNA: TGTGCCAGCTCACCACGAAAACAGGGCTCCTACGAGCAGTACTTC. Full variable domain (remainder filled in from reference TRBV18 and TRBJ2-7): NAGVMQNPRHLVRRRGQEARLRCSPMKGHSHVYWYRQLPEEGLKFMVYLQKENIIDESGMPKERFSAEFPKEGPSILRIQQVVRGDSAAYFCASSPRKQGSYEQYFGPGTRLTVT.

This clonotype was recorded once. The V gene is TRBV6-1, the J gene TRBJ2-7, with a tentative D call TRBD1 (5 bases). The germline gives CDR1 MNHNS, CDR2 SASEGT. The V end was cut by 1 base, the J end by 3 bases, with 16 bases between. This CDR3 is built from 16 residues. The CDR3 coding sequence is TGTGCCAGCAGTGAAGGAGGAACAGGATGGGGCTACGAGCAGTACTTC. Its protein is CASSEGGTGWGYEQYF.

This clonotype showed up many times. The rearrangement uses TRBV7-2 and TRBJ2-7; D is ambiguous. V lost 1 base and J 1 base, leaving 11 bases between the germline ends. The CDR3 has 15 amino acids. The germline V gene encodes CDR1 SGHTA and CDR2 FQGNSA. CDR3 sequence (DNA): TGTGCCAGCAGCTTAGAAGGTGGCAGGTCCTACGAGCAGTACTTC. Protein sequence: CASSLEGGRSYEQYF. The whole variable domain, filled in from reference TRBV7-2 and TRBJ2-7, reads GAGVSQSPSNKVTEKGKDVELRCDPISGHTALYWYRQSLGQGLEFLIYFQGNSAPDKSGLPSDRFSAERTGGSVSTLTIQRTQQEDSAVYLCASSLEGGRSYEQYFGPGTRLTVT.